This paragraph reports one T cell receptor (beta chain). Its antigen is unknown. This CDR3 is 15 amino acids long. Unmatched junction bases numbered 7, after V lost 6 bases and J lost 7 bases. The germline V gene has CDR1 WNHNN and CDR2 SYGVQD (reference sequence). Naive CD8 cells were CD45RO-negative, positively selected for CCR7, excluding terminally differentiated effector memory CD45RA+ cells. This sample was taken from a study of shared clonotypes between healthy human individuals. Points from the study as a whole: Memory subsets had estimated richness that was generally smaller than that of naive subsets. Deeper or shallower sequencing was expected to change how clonotypes are shared among donors.

The repertoire was sequenced with immunoSEQ multiplex PCR; TCRdb's copy has only in-frame clones and lacks some. The table records around 1.9 million clones, about 92% of them present only once. Source material: naive CD8+ T cells from PBMCs. The chain has TRBV10-1 and TRBJ2-1; 12 positions agree with TRBD2. The sequence was obtained from a man younger than 35 in good health. Some clones in this sample may be carry-over from other donors' samples. The CDR3 sequence: CASSRRGLAGNEQFF. Written as DNA, the CDR3 is TGCGCCAGCAGCAGACGTGGACTAGCGGGAAATGAGCAGTTCTTC.